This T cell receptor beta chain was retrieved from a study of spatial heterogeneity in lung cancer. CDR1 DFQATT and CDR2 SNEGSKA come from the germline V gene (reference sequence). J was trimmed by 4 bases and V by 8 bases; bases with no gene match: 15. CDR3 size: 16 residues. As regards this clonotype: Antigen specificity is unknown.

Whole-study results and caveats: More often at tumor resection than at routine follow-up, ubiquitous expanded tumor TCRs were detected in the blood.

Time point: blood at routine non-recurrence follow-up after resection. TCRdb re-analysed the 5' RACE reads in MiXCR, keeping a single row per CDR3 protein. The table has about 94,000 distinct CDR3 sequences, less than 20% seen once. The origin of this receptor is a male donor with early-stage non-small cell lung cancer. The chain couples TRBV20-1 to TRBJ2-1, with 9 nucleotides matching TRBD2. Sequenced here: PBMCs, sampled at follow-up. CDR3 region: CSPSQRGGRDYNEQFF. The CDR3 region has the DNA TGCAGTCCATCCCAAAGAGGCGGGAGGGATTACAATGAGCAGTTCTTC.